This T cell receptor beta chain was identified in a study of beta chain features in type 1 diabetes (dated by TCRdb to the late 2010s). For context, the study as a whole: Mean age, gender distribution, total cell number and subset yield were not different between patients and healthy donors. In the study, recently diagnosed type 1 diabetes patients and matched healthy donors were compared on the TCRB repertoires of their sorted circulating CD4+ T cell subsets. Regulatory and stem cell-like memory subsets were obtained from only 8 patients and about eight healthy donors, while naive and central memory subsets were obtained from all 28 donors. A total of 85 million to 140 million sorted cells were examined across all samples, and a strong correlation was observed between cell number per subset and RNA yield.

In the germline V gene (reference sequence), CDR1 corresponds to SEHNR and CDR2 to FQNEAQ. Trimming takes 6 bases from V and 4 bases from J, and the germline ends sit 9 bases apart. From the cysteine through the phenylalanine, the CDR3 covers 12 amino acids. Here the CDR3 DNA is all that survives: 36 bases in frame from base 1. All of the isolated RNA was reverse transcribed with the High Capacity cDNA Reverse Transcription Kit, so expressed TCRB transcripts were sequenced. Deep immunoSEQ sequencing was performed on naive, central memory and regulatory T cell samples, with an average of around 3.5 million total reads per sample. After sorted cells were lysed in RLT buffer, RNA was extracted with DNase-treated RNeasy Micro or Mini kits, with the choice depending on cell number. Each cell subset was processed separately to prevent cross-contamination, with patient and healthy donor samples processed together. TCRB sequences were amplified from cDNA with the immunoSEQ multiplex PCR, producing 87-bp fragments spanning the CDR3 region. Amplicons were sequenced on the Illumina HiSeq platform. Concerning the study's data processing: PCR bias was corrected computationally using synthetic template baselines, and reads within Hamming distance 2 were collapsed, with unmergeable singletons discarded. Reads were aligned to IMGT to assign V, D and J genes, CDR3 length, and insertions or deletions at six rearrangement sites. Clonotype counts were normalized to sorted cell number within each subset before computing true diversity and Gini coefficients with the tcR R package. The overlap coefficient, calculated on TCRB nucleotide sequences, was used to quantify repertoire sharing. Out-of-frame TCRB sequences from naive cells were analyzed to stand in for the pre-selection repertoire. This is the immuneACCESS table as TCRdb keeps it, with only in-frame sequences that have V and J called. A part of the clones is gone; compared with another copy, unresolved V genes explain less than half, and the rest is unexplained. The V and J calls and clone size come from that table; D and trimming were worked out from the DNA. The sample table shows about 250,000 clones, and over 12% are seen once. The ten largest clones add up to more than 0.02% of the sample.

Overall study outcomes, separate from this receptor: Because cDNA was sequenced instead of genomic DNA, activated cells with high expression could be over-represented, although the groups did not differ in activation or CD3 levels. In all four CD4+ subsets, TCRB CDR3 length was moderately but significantly shorter in type 1 diabetes patients. PCR may preferentially amplify shorter templates, but because patient and control samples were amplified and corrected together, any resulting skew would affect both groups equally. Naive, central memory and regulatory TCRB repertoires appeared to be more similar among patients than among healthy donors. Only small numbers of individuals were included in the HLA sub-analyses, which left unresolved whether HLA type had any influence on TCRB rearrangement. Fewer insertions and more nucleotide deletions at VDJ recombination sites were observed in patients with type 1 diabetes, implying thymic rearrangement abnormalities.

This clone was counted between two and nine times. The antigen it recognizes is unknown. Per-nucleotide qualities are absent, and no much larger clonotype sits a single base away. From each donor, a single peripheral blood sample of about 116 mL on average was drawn into heparinised tubes. A BD FACSAria II and a panel including CD45RO, CCR7, CD25, CD127, CD95 and CD27 were used to sort naive, central memory, regulatory and stem cell-like memory CD4+ T cells. Purity was above 98% for every sorted population. PBMCs were isolated right away by Lymphoprep density gradient centrifugation and were stained directly, without culture. So that batch effects would be minimized, each experiment stained and sorted samples in pairs, pairing one healthy donor with one patient.

The chain is encoded by TRBV7-9 joined to TRBJ2-5; the D gene is perhaps TRBD1, from 6 matching bases. The receptor's source is a woman aged 40 to 50 in good health. The material sequenced was naive CD4+ T cells from blood. The cell subset or site label corresponds to: true naive CD4+ T cells. Here the CDR3 is given as CASSQQGETQYF. The DNA is TGTGCCAGCAGTCAACAGGGAGAGACCCAGTACTTC. The full variable domain, completed from the reference TRBV7-9 and TRBJ2-5 proteins outside the CDR3, reads DTGVSQNPRHKITKRGQNVTFRCDPISEHNRLYWYRQTLGQGPEFLTYFQNEAQLEKSRLLSDRFSAERPKGSFSTLEIQRTEQGDSAMYLCASSQQGETQYFGPGTRLLVL.